This T cell receptor (beta chain) was captured in a study of blood T cell repertoires in COVID-19. Study at large: Sites across the United States, Italy and Spain contributed samples from acute and convalescent COVID-19.

As processed by the authors: The authors estimated nucleated cell counts from reference gene primer amplification. Repertoires were generated with immunoSEQ multiplex PCR, while TCRdb's copy carries only in-frame clones and drops some. V, J and clone size derive from that table, while D and trimming were established from the DNA sequence. This sample has roughly 250,000 clones, with 88% found just once. This receptor was identified in a woman under 40 with acute or convalescent COVID-19. Sequenced sample: peripheral blood.

Here the CDR3 DNA reads TGTGCCAGCAGCCAGGACAGGGCAACCCTCTATGGCTACACCTTC. Translated: CASSQDRATLYGYTF. The V and J genes are TRBV14 and TRBJ1-2; 8 bases agree with TRBD1. Per the germline V gene, CDR1 is SGHDN and CDR2 is FVKESK. This CDR3 is 15 amino acids long. V lost 3 bases to trimming and J lost 4 bases; unmatched junction nucleotides: 7.